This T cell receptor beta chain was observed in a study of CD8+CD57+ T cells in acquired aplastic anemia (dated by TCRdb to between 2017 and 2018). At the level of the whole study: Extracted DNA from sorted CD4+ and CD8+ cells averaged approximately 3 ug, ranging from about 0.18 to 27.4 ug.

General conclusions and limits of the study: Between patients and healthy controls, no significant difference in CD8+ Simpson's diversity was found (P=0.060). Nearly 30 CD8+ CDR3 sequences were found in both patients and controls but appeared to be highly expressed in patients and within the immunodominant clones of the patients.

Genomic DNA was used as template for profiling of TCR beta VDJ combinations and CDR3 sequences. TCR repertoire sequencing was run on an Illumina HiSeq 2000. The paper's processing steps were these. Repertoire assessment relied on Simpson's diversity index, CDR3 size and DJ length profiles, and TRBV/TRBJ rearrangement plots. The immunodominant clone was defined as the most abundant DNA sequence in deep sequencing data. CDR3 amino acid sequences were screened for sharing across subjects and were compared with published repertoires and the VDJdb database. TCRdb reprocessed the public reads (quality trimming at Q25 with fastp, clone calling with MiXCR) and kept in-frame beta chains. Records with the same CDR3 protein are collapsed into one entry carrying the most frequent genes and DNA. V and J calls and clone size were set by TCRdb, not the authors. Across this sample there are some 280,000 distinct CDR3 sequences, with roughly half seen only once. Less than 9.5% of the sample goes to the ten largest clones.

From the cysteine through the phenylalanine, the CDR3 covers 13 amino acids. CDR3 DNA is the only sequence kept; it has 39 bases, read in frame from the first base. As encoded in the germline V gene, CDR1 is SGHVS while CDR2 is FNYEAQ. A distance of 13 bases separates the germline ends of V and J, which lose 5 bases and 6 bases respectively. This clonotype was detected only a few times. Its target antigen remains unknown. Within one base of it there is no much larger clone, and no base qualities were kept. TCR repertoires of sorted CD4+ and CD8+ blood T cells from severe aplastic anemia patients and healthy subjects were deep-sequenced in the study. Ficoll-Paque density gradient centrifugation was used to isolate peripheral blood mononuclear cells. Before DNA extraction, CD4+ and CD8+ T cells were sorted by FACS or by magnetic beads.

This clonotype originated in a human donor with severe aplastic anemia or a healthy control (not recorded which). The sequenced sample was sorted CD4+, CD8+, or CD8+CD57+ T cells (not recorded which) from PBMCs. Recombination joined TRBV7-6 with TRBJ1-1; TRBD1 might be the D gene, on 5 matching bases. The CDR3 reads CASSQGTRAEAFF. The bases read TGTGCCAGCAGCCAAGGGACGAGGGCTGAAGCTTTCTTT.